This T cell receptor (beta chain) was captured in a study of Ad26.COV2.S vaccination and SARS-CoV-2 variants. Regarding the study as a whole: Vaccinated individuals (as opposed to placebo recipients) had higher spike-specific TCR breadth. Non-spike TCR breadth was similar in vaccine and placebo recipients.

The treatment: about 20 received Ad26.COV2.S at low or high dose, single or two shots; about 5 received placebo; per-sample allocation not given. Sample collection was performed on day 63 after the first vaccine or placebo injection. An adult donor aged 18-55 years was enrolled in Boston. The CDR3 sequence is 16 residues long. Trimming cost V 11 bases and J 5 bases; bases outside gene matches: 18. The V gene's germline CDR1 is SNHLY and CDR2 FYNNEI. A remark on this clone: The target antigen is unknown.

Using immunoSEQ multiplex PCR, the repertoire was profiled, and TCRdb retains in-frame clones only, with some absent. The data contain roughly 510,000 clones, around 88% of them singletons. This specimen consisted of peripheral blood, obtained in a trial of Ad26.COV2.S vaccine versus placebo. The chain recombines TRBV2 with TRBJ2-5; 9 positions agree with TRBD1. This receptor was taken from a person aged 18-60 years who received the Ad26.COV2.S COVID-19 vaccine or a placebo. DNA for the CDR3: TGTGCCGGTTCAGAGAGGACAGGGGTTCGTTCGGAGACCCAGTACTTC. This codes for CAGSERTGVRSETQYF.